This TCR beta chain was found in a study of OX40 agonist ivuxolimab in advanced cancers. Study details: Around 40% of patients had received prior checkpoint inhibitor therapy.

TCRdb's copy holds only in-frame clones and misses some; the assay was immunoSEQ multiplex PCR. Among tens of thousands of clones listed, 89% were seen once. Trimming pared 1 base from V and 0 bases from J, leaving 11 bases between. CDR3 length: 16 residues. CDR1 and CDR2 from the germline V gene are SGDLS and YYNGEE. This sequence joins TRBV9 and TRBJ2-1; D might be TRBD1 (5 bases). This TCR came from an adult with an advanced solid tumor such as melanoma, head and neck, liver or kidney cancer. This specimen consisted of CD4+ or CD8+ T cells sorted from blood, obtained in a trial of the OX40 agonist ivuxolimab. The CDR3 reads CASSVLGQSSYNEQFF. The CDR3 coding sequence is TGTGCCAGCAGCGTATTGGGGCAGAGCTCCTACAATGAGCAGTTCTTC.